This T cell receptor (beta chain) appears in the sequencing data of a study of cytomegalovirus exposure and HLA in healthy donors. Study as a whole: Approximately 190 million T cells yielded more than 95 million unique TCR beta sequences, as an earlier analysis found. Study-level points and caveats: After further analysis at a later stage, 15,000 to 20,000 TCR beta sequences were associated with HLA alleles at 0.05 false discovery rate.

On this clone: The antigen is undetermined.

V was clipped by 1 base and J by 6 bases, with 11 bases between them. The CDR3 spans 13 residues. Germline V gene sequence: CDR1 SGHDT, CDR2 YYEEEE. PCR involved 60 Vbeta and 13 Jbeta primers. Sequencing was performed with immunoSEQ multiplex PCR; in TCRdb, only in-frame clones are kept and a portion is missing. Of about 43,000 clones listed, 81% are singletons. The donors (healthy individuals) were bone marrow donors. Nominal health characterized the donors when sampled, though unrecorded immune exposures were likely. The chain carries TRBV5-6 and TRBJ2-7, with D perhaps matching TRBD1 (5 bases). The receptor was derived from a man aged 50 or older in good health and CMV-seronegative. What was sequenced was PBMCs. CDR3 sequence: CASSLQGLIEQYF. The CDR3 DNA follows: TGTGCCAGCAGCTTGCAGGGTTTAATCGAGCAGTACTTC.